This T cell receptor (beta chain) was sequenced in a study of blood T cell repertoires in COVID-19. Looking at the study overall: PBMCs, B-cell-depleted T cells, or T cells provided the cDNA or gDNA that made up the material.

This clone was detected once. Profiling relied on immunoSEQ multiplex PCR, and the TCRdb table lists in-frame clones only, not all of them. The top ten clones hold around 2.2% of a sample with roughly 250,000 clones, roughly 84% of them seen once. The germline V and J ends were trimmed by 1 base and 2 bases, with 8 bases remaining between them. CDR3 size: 15 residues. In germline, CDR1 is LGHNA, CDR2 YSLEER. The clonotype originates from a woman in her 40s who had recovered from COVID-19. The rearrangement uses TRBV4-3 and TRBJ2-2; D gene ambiguous. The material sequenced was peripheral blood. CDR3 in amino acids: CASSQVSGNTGELFF. CDR3 coding DNA: TGCGCCAGCAGCCAAGTGTCGGGTAACACCGGGGAGCTGTTTTTT.